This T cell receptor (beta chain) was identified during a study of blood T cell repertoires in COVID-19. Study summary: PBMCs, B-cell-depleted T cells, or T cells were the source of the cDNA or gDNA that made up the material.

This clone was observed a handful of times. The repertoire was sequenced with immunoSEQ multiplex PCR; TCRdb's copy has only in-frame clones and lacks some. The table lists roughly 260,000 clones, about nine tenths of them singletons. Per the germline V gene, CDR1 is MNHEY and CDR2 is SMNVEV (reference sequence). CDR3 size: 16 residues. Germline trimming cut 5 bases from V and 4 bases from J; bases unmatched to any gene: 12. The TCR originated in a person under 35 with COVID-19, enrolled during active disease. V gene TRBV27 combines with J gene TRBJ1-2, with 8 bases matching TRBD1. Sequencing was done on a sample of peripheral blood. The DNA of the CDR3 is TGTGCCAGCAGTCTATTCGGGACAGGAGAATCCTATGGCTACACCTTC. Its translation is CASSLFGTGESYGYTF.